This T cell receptor beta chain was captured by sequencing in a study of blood T cell repertoires in COVID-19. Turning to the study itself: Material from acute and convalescent COVID-19 was sourced from the United States, Italy and Spain. PBMCs, B-cell-depleted T cells, or T cells provided the cDNA or gDNA that made up the material.

Participant age was roughly 18 to 90 years, and participants resided in approximately 25 US areas. Germline assignment: CDR1 SGDLS and CDR2 YYNGEE. This CDR3 is built from 12 residues. The J segment lost 6 bases and the V segment lost 2 bases, leaving 1 base of the junction unmatched. Profiling relied on immunoSEQ multiplex PCR, and the TCRdb table lists in-frame clones only, not all of them. The repertoire has about 440,000 clones, about 85% of them found once; the top ten carry over 1.5%. The chain joins TRBV9 to TRBJ2-7; 8 bases fit TRBD1. Sequenced input: PBMCs or T cells enriched from blood (not recorded which). The clonotype comes from a woman aged 18-29 years with acute COVID-19. The CDR3 spells CASSVDRGEQYF. Here the CDR3 DNA reads TGTGCCAGCAGCGTCGACAGGGGCGAGCAGTACTTC. The whole variable domain, filled in from reference TRBV9 and TRBJ2-7, reads DSGVTQTPKHLITATGQRVTLRCSPRSGDLSVYWYQQSLDQGLQFLIQYYNGEERAKGNILERFSAQQFPDLHSELNLSSLELGDSALYFCASSVDRGEQYFGPGTRLTVT.